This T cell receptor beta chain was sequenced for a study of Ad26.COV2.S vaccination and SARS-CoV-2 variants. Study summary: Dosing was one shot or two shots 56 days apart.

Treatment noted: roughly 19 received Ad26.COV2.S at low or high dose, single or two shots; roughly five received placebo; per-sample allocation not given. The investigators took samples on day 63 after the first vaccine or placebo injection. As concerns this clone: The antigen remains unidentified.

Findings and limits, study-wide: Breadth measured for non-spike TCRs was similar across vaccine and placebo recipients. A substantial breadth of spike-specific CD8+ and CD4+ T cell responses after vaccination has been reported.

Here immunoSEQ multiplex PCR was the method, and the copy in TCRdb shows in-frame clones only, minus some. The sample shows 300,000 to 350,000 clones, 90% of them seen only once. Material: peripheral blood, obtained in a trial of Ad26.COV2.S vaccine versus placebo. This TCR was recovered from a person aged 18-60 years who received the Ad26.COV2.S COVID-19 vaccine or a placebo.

CDR3 bases: TGCGCCAGCAGCCCATACGTTGGGGGGGAGCAGTACTTC. It specifies CASSPYVGGEQYF. V gene TRBV4-3 combines with J gene TRBJ2-7, with D maybe TRBD2 (6 bases). This CDR3 has 13 residues. Between the trimmed V and J ends, which lost 4 bases and 7 bases, there was a span of 14 bases. The V gene's germline CDR1 is LGHNA and CDR2 YSLEER.